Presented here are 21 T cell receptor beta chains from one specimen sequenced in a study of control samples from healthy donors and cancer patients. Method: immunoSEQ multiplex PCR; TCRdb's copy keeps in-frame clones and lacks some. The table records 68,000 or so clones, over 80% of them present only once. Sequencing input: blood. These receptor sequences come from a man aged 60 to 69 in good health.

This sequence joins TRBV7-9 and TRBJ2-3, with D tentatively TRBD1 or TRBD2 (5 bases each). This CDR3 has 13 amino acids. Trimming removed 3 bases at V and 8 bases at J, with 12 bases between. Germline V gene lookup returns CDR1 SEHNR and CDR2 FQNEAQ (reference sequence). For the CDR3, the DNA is TGTGCCAGCAGCTTTTCGGGGCGTGGTACGCAGTATTTT. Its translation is CASSFSGRGTQYF.

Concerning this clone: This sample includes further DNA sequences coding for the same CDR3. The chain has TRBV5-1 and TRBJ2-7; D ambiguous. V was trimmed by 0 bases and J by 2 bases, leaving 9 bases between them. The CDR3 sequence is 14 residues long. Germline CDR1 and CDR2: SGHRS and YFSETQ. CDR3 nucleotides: TGCGCCAGCAGCTTGGTGGTACAGCCCTACGAGCAGTACTTC. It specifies CASSLVVQPYEQYF.

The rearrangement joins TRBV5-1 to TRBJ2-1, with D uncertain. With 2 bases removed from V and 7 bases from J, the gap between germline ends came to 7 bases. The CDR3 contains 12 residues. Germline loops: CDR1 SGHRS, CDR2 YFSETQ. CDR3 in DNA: TGCGCCAGCAGCTTATATAGGAATGAGCAGTTCTTC. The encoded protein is CASSLYRNEQFF.

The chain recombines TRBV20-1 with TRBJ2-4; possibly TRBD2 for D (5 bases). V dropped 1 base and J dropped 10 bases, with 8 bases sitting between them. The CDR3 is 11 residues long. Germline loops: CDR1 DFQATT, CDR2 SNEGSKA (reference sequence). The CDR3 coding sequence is TGCAGTGCTAGAGGGGGAGATATTCAGTACTTC. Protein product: CSARGGDIQYF.

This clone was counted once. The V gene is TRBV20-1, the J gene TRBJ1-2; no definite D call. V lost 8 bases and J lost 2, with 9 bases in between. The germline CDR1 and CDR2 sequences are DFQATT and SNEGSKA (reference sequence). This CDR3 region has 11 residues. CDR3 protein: CSTGLNYGYTF. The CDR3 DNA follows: TGCAGTACCGGCTTAAACTATGGCTACACCTTC.

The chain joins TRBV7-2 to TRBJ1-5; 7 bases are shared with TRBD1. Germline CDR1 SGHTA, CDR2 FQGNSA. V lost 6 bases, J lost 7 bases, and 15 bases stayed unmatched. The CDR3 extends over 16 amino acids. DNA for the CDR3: TGTGCCAGCAGTTTTTCCGACAGGGTGAAGGGGCAGCCCCAGCATTTT. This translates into CASSFSDRVKGQPQHF.

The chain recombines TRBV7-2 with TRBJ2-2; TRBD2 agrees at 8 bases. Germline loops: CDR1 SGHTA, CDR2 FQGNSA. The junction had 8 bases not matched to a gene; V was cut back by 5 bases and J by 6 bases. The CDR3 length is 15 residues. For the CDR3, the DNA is TGTGCCAGCAGCACGAGCGGGAGAGGCGCCGGGGAGCTGTTTTTT. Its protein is CASSTSGRGAGELFF.

The CDR3 DNA reads TGTGCCATCACCGGGACAGAACAAGAGACCCAGTACTTC. The encoded protein is CAITGTEQETQYF. The chain uses TRBV5-4 and TRBJ2-5; 7 bases line up with TRBD1. Germline loops: CDR1 SGHNT, CDR2 YYREEE (reference sequence). The CDR3 is 13 amino acids. V dropped 9 bases and J dropped 2; count of bases not matched to a gene: 7.

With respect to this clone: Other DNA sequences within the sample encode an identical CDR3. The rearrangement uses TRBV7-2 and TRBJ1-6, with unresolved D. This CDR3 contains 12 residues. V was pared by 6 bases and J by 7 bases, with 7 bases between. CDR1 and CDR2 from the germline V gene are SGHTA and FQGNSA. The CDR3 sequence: CASRKQNSPLHF. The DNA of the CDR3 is TGTGCCAGCAGAAAGCAGAATTCACCCCTCCACTTT.

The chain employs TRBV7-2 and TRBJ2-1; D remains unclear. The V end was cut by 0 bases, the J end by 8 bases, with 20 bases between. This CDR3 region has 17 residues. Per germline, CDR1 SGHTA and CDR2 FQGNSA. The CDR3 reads CASSLAGNSRALDEQFF. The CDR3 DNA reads TGTGCCAGCAGCTTAGCGGGAAACTCTAGGGCCCTGGATGAGCAGTTCTTC.

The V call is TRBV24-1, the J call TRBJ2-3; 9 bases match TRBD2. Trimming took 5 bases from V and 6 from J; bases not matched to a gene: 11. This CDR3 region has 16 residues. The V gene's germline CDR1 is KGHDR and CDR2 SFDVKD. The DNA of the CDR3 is TGTGCCACCAGTGTCTCGCGGGAGGGCCATGGGGATACGCAGTATTTT. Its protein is CATSVSREGHGDTQYF.

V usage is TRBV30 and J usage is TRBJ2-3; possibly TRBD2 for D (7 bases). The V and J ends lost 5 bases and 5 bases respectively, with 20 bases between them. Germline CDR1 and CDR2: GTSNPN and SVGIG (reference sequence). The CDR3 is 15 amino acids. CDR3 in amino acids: CAWGEGGATQDTQYF. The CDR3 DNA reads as TGTGCCTGGGGGGAGGGGGGCGCGACCCAAGATACGCAGTATTTT.

CDR3 sequence: CSVGFNRGANTGELFF. The CDR3 nucleotides read TGCAGCGTTGGATTCAACAGGGGTGCGAACACCGGGGAGCTGTTTTTT. The genes are TRBV29-1 and TRBJ2-2; 7 bases align to TRBD1. From germline, CDR1 is SQVTM and CDR2 ANQGSEA. The ends lost 4 bases at V and 0 bases at J; junction bases unmatched: 8. The CDR3 loop spans 16 amino acids.

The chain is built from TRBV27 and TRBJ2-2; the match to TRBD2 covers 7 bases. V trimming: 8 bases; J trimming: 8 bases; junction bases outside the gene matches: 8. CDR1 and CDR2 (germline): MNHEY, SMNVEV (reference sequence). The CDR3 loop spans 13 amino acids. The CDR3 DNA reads TGTGCCAGCGGGAGGGCGGTAGGTGGGGAGCTGTTTTTT. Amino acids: CASGRAVGGELFF.

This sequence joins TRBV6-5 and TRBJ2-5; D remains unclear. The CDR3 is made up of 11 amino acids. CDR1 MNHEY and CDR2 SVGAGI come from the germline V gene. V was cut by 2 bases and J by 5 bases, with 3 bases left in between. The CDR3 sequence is CASSYGETQYF. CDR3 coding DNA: TGTGCCAGCAGTTACGGGGAGACCCAGTACTTC.

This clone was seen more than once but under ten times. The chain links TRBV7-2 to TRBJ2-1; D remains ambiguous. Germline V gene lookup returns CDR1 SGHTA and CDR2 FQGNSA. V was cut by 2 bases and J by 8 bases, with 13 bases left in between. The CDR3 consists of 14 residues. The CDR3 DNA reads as TGTGCCAGCAGCTTAAACGGAGCCATCGATGAGCAGTTCTTC. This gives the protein CASSLNGAIDEQFF.

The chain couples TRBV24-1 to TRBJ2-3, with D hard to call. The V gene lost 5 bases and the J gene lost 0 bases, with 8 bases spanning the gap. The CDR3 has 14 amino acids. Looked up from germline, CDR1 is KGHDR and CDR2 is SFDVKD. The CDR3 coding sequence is TGTGCCACCAGTGTAAGTTACAGCACAGATACGCAGTATTTT. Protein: CATSVSYSTDTQYF.

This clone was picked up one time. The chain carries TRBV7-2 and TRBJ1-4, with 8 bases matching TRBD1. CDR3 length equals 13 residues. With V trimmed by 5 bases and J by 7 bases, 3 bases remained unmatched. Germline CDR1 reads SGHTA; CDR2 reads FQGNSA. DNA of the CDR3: TGTGCCAGCAGCCGGACAGGGTTTGAAAAACTGTTTTTT. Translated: CASSRTGFEKLFF.

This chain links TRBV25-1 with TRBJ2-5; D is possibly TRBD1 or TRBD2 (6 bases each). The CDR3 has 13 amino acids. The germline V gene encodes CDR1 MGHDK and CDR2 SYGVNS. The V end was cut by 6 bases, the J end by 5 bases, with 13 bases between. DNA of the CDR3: TGTGCCAGCAGAAGGGTAGGGGGGGAGACCCAGTACTTC. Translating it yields CASRRVGGETQYF.

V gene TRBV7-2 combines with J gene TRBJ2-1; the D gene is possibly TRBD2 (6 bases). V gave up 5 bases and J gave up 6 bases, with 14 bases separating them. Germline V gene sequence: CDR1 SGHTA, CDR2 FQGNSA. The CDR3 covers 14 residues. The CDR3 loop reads CASSPGTPLNEQFF. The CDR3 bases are TGTGCCAGCAGCCCGGGGACTCCCCTCAATGAGCAGTTCTTC.

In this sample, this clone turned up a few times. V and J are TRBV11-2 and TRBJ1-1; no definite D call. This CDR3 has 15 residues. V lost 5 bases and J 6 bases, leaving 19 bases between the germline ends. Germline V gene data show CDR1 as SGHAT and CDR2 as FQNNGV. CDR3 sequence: CASSIETGFRAEAFF. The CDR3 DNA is TGTGCCAGCAGCATCGAGACCGGGTTTAGGGCTGAAGCTTTCTTT.